A selection of T cell receptor beta chains follows, all from one sample in a study of T cell repertoires in cytomegalovirus infection. TCRdb called the reads again in MiXCR, with one record for every CDR3 protein. The repertoire holds about a million distinct CDR3 sequences, with around 29% as singletons. No antigen is known for these receptors. The sequences come from cultured CD8+ T cells from PBMCs, collected from culture after CMV antigen stimulation. The receptors were sampled from a human donor in good health (CMV status not recorded). Some clones in this sample may be carry-over from other donors' samples. CDR3s include the opening cysteine and the closing phenylalanine or tryptophan. A D gene is named only where the DNA matches it firmly. The size field is filled for only some rows; it gives once, few, many or a size class.

j_call d_call v_call clone_size cdr3_aa cdr3_nt
TRBJ2-3 . TRBV7-6 few CASSPGILDTQYF TGTGCCAGCAGCCCAGGGATTCTAGATACGCAGTATTTT
TRBJ2-1 . TRBV10-3 . CAISEGQHDEQFF TGTGCCATCAGTGAGGGTCAGCACGATGAGCAGTTCTTC
TRBJ1-1 . TRBV12-3/TRBV12-4 . CASSFGTAKAFF TGTGCCAGCAGTTTCGGGACGGCTAAAGCTTTCTTT
TRBJ1-1 . TRBV6-6 once CASSYPVGRGPYTEAFF TGTGCCAGCAGCTACCCAGTAGGGCGGGGGCCGTACACTGAAGCTTTCTTT
TRBJ2-7 TRBD1 TRBV13 . CASSLGQAKAYEQYF TGTGCCAGCAGCCTTGGACAGGCGAAGGCCTACGAGCAGTACTTC
TRBJ1-5 TRBD1 TRBV4-3 . CASSLGTGVNQPQHF TGCGCCAGCAGCCTCGGGACAGGGGTCAATCAGCCCCAGCATTTT
TRBJ2-5 . TRBV7-3 few CASSLIGGKQETQYF TGTGCCAGCAGCTTAATAGGCGGGAAACAAGAGACCCAGTACTTC
TRBJ1-1 TRBD1 TRBV19 few CASTPGQGAMNTEAFF TGTGCCAGTACCCCAGGACAGGGGGCCATGAACACTGAAGCTTTCTTT
TRBJ1-1 . TRBV14 few CASSQDSWGGRTEAFF TGTGCCAGCAGCCAAGATTCGTGGGGGGGACGGACTGAAGCTTTCTTT
TRBJ2-1 TRBD2 TRBV5-6 . CASSLAEGLAINEQFF TGTGCCAGCAGCTTGGCCGAGGGACTAGCGATTAATGAGCAGTTCTTC
TRBJ1-6 TRBD1 TRBV12-3/TRBV12-4 . CASTGTGSSPLHF TGTGCCAGCACCGGGACAGGGTCTTCACCCCTCCACTTT
TRBJ1-1 TRBD1 TRBV7-2 many CASSFGTGVDTEAFF TGTGCCAGCAGCTTCGGGACAGGGGTGGACACTGAAGCTTTCTTT
TRBJ2-1 . TRBV6-1 . CASSLSRFYNEQFF TGTGCCAGCAGTTTAAGCAGGTTCTACAATGAGCAGTTCTTC
TRBJ2-1 TRBD1 TRBV6-2/TRBV6-3 . CASSSSRDRLTYEQFF TGTGCCAGCAGTTCCTCCCGGGACAGACTTACCTACGAGCAGTTCTTC
TRBJ2-7 TRBD2 TRBV20-1 once CSARELAGGYYEQYF TGCAGTGCTAGGGAGCTAGCGGGGGGTTACTACGAGCAGTACTTC
TRBJ1-6 . TRBV11-3 . CASSPEGISPLHF TGTGCCAGCAGCCCCGAGGGGATTTCACCCCTCCACTTT
TRBJ2-1 TRBD2 TRBV15 . CATSNRGSGGSTYNEQFF TGTGCCACCAGCAACCGGGGTAGCGGGGGCTCCACCTACAATGAGCAGTTCTTC
TRBJ1-4 TRBD1 TRBV6-6 few CASSSSGTGEASHEKLFF TGTGCCAGCAGTTCCTCTGGAACAGGGGAAGCGTCCCACGAAAAACTGTTTTTT
TRBJ1-3 . TRBV7-9 . CASSLVNTIYF TGTGCCAGCAGCTTAGTAAACACCATATATTTT
TRBJ2-1 . TRBV6-5 . CASSYGPPSYNEQFF TGTGCCAGCAGTTACGGCCCTCCATCCTACAATGAGCAGTTCTTC
TRBJ2-7 . TRBV7-9 few CASSSDRSMKQYF TGTGCCAGCAGCTCAGACAGGTCTATGAAGCAGTACTTC
TRBJ1-1 . TRBV7-9 few CASSGHQGNTEAFF TGTGCCAGCAGCGGACACCAAGGGAACACTGAAGCTTTCTTT
TRBJ1-2 . TRBV7-9 few CAAGGTENYGYTF TGTGCCGCGGGGGGCACGGAGAACTATGGCTACACCTTC
TRBJ1-5 TRBD1 TRBV6-2/TRBV6-3 . CASSEDRGGSQPQHF TGTGCCAGCAGTGAAGACCGAGGGGGCAGTCAGCCCCAGCATTTT
TRBJ2-2 . TRBV7-3 . CASSSGSRTGELFF TGTGCCAGCAGCTCTGGGTCCCGGACCGGGGAGCTGTTTTTT
TRBJ1-1 . TRBV25-1 few CASSETLANTEAFF TGTGCCAGCAGTGAAACTCTGGCGAACACTGAAGCTTTCTTT
TRBJ2-1 TRBD1 TRBV7-6 many CASSLIQGAGNEQFF TGTGCCAGCAGCTTAATACAGGGGGCAGGGAATGAGCAGTTCTTC
TRBJ2-1 . TRBV7-7 many CASSLVAGSSYNEQFF TGTGCTAGCAGCTTAGTGGCGGGGAGCTCCTACAATGAGCAGTTCTTC
TRBJ2-1 . TRBV12-3/TRBV12-4 many CASSFELRGTYNEQFF TGTGCCAGCAGTTTTGAGTTGAGGGGAACCTACAATGAGCAGTTCTTC
TRBJ1-1 . TRBV7-2 many CASSSTMNTEAFF TGTGCCAGCAGCAGTACAATGAACACTGAAGCTTTCTTT
TRBJ2-1 . TRBV10-3 once CAISESRANNEQFF TGTGCCATCAGTGAGTCTCGGGCCAACAATGAGCAGTTCTTC
TRBJ1-6 TRBD1 TRBV27 few CASSTPIGQGRNSPLHF TGTGCCAGCAGTACCCCTATAGGACAGGGGCGGAATTCACCCCTCCACTTT
TRBJ1-1 . TRBV29-1 many CSVVSGEAFF TGCAGCGTTGTCAGTGGTGAAGCTTTCTTT
TRBJ2-6 TRBD1 TRBV15 . CATHPGTGISGANVLTF TGTGCCACCCATCCCGGGACAGGCATCTCTGGGGCCAACGTCCTGACTTTC